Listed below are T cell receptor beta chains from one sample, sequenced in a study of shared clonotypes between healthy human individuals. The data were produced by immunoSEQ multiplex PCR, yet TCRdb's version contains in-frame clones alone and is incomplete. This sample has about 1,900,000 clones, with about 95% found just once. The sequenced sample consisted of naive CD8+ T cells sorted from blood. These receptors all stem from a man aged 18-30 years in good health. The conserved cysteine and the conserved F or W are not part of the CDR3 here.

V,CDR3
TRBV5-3,ARPNTDTNTGELF
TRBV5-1,ASSLGGANLRY
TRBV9,ASSLTGNPYNEQF
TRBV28,ASSPVASYEQF
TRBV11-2,ASSLEPSGDYEQY
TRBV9,ASSATDFSGNTIY
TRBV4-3,ASSQVWQETYEQY
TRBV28,ASSFGTANTGELF
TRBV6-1,ASSDGPSVAGDSKYIQY
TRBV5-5,ASSLMQGGIDTQY
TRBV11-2,ASSPPGGNGNTIY
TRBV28,ASSFQGQGADEQY
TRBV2,ASSPGGYVQETQY
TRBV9,ASSVDGVGDQPQH
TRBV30,AWSISGMPYEQY
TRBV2,ASSDRTVTEETQY
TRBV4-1,ASSQDRPTEAF
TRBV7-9,ASSPRADSLEQY
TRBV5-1,ASSLVRGGYTEAF
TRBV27,ASSPDGPTYNEQF
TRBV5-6,ASSLETGVRETQY
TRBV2,ASRDRGYEKLF
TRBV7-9,ASSLVGDRSDEQY
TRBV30,AWTVGNTEAF
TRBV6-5,ASSPMTGGGGYT
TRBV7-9,ASSLGAEVGDTQY
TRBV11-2,ASSHAGTYEQY
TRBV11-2,ASSLGGVNTEAF
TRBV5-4,ASSLDGGHIQTQY
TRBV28,ASSLLEDTDTQY
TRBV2,ASSEVGGAGVRAKNIQY
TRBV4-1,ASSHDGQGNTEAF
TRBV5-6,ASSLGGAGGFYEQY
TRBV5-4,ASSLLGEQF
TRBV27,ASSLRDMNQPQH
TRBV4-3,ASSQVTPGSEGTGELF
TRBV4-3,ASSRGLAGGDGSETQY
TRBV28,ASSLRRRVGGFGNEQF
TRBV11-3,ASSAQRGSNTEAF
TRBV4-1,ASSQDPGQGAEKLF
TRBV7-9,ASSFMLGAGGYGYT
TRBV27,ASREAGGYEQY
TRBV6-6,ASSYRGPYNEQF
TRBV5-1,ASSQNLRGSNEKLF
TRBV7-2,ASSFLAYEQF
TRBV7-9,ASSLVVPPNTIY
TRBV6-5,ASSYSAAGNEQY